Detailed here is one TCR beta chain. These data belong to a study of technical replicates of blood from a handful of donors. Assay used: immunoSEQ multiplex PCR; TCRdb lists only in-frame clones, some missing. Altogether 50,000 to 75,000 clones are present, just over 90% being singletons, with the ten largest covering around 4.2%. Trimming at V came to 0 bases and at J to 4 bases, leaving 4 bases not matched to a gene. Germline V gene data show CDR1 as SGDLS and CDR2 as YYNGEE. The CDR3 has 15 amino acids. Sequencing input: PBMCs. The sequence came from a human donor in good health. Some clones in this sample may be carry-over from other donors' samples. The chain carries TRBV9 and TRBJ2-7; 10 bases are a match to TRBD2. The CDR3 loop is CASSVGLAGEYEQYF. In nucleotides, the CDR3 is TGTGCCAGCAGCGTAGGGCTAGCGGGAGAATACGAGCAGTACTTC.